The source of this TCR beta chain is a study of CD8+CD57+ T cells in acquired aplastic anemia (dated by TCRdb to about 2018). Notes on the research overall: Extracted DNA from sorted CD4+ and CD8+ cells averaged around 3.2 ug, ranging from roughly 0.19 to 27.4 ug. CD8+CD57+ expansion was defined as frequency above the mean frequency observed in healthy subjects.

Patients chosen for sequencing had shown expansion of CD8+CD57+ cells by flow cytometry. All patients had severe acquired aplastic anemia diagnosed by International Study of Aplastic Anemia and Agranulocytosis and Camitta criteria. No therapy had been received by the patients at the time of blood sampling. In this study, sorted CD4+ and CD8+ T cells from the blood of healthy subjects and of severe aplastic anemia patients had their TCR repertoires deep-sequenced. Patients were enrolled under clinicaltrials.gov protocols 00001620, 01623167, 00001397, 00071045, 00081523 and 00961064 in the USA. Ficoll-Paque density gradient centrifugation was used to isolate peripheral blood mononuclear cells. CD4+ and CD8+ T cells were sorted by FACS or magnetic beads before DNA extraction. This clonotype was seen repeatedly, ten times or more. Its antigen remains unidentified. No much larger clone exists at a distance of one base, and base qualities are not known.

Genomic DNA served as template for TCR beta VDJ combination and CDR3 sequence profiling. An Illumina HiSeq 2000 was used for TCR repertoire sequencing. The paper's data handling went like this. TRBV/TRBJ rearrangement plots, CDR3 size and DJ length profiles, and Simpson's diversity index were used to assess repertoires. The most abundant DNA sequence in the deep sequencing data was defined as the immunodominant clone. CDR3 amino acid sequences were checked for sharing between subjects and were compared against published repertoires and the VDJdb database. TCRdb handled the public reads itself, with Q25 trimming in fastp and clone calling in MiXCR, and kept productive beta chains. Each CDR3 protein gets just one entry, which takes the most common genes and DNA from the rows behind it. Here the V and J calls rest on TCRdb's processing, not on the authors' analysis. In all, the sample holds about 190,000 distinct CDR3 sequences, and 40% to 55% of those were seen once. The ten largest clones take up over 7.5% of the sample.

General conclusions and limits of the study: Between patients and healthy controls, no significant difference in CD8+ Simpson's diversity was found (P=0.060). Approximately 31 CD8+ CDR3 sequences were found in both patients and controls but appeared to be highly expressed in patients and within the immunodominant clones of the patients.

Including cysteine and phenylalanine, the CDR3 has 14 amino acids. Only the CDR3 DNA stays, 42 bases, in frame from base 1. The germline V gene encodes CDR1 DFQATT and CDR2 SNEGSKA (reference sequence). V was cut back by 0 bases and J by 4 bases, leaving a gap of 10 bases between them. This receptor was identified in a human donor with aplastic anemia. The chain was built from TRBV20-1 and TRBJ1-3, with the D gene not confidently named. The sequenced material came from sorted CD4+, CD8+, or CD8+CD57+ T cells (not recorded which) from PBMCs. For the CDR3, the sequence is CSARDQNLGNTIYF. The sequence in DNA is TGCAGTGCTAGAGATCAGAACCTAGGAAACACCATATATTTT.